The present T cell receptor (beta chain) was sequenced within a study of blood T cells in healthy people across ages. Study observations and caveats: Unknown CMV status may confound age-related changes in expanded clones.

Sample donors were healthy Caucasian individuals that came from Russia, aged 6 to 90. The authors extracted at least 6 micrograms of total RNA per sample. With a J-beta primer mix and a sample-barcoded 5' primer, a second PCR ran roughly 7 to 11 cycles. MiXCR, run by TCRdb on the 5' RACE reads, gives a single entry per CDR3 protein. This sample has approximately 1.5 million distinct CDR3 sequences, with about 45% found just once. Of note for this clonotype: Its antigen is undetermined.

CDR3 length: 12 amino acids. Germline assignment: CDR1 KGHDR and CDR2 SFDVKD. Trimming shortened V by 6 bases and J by 7 bases, and 10 bases separated the two germline ends. Sequencing used blood. The V call is TRBV24-1, the J call TRBJ2-3; tentatively, D is TRBD2 (5 bases). This clonotype was sampled from a woman aged 18-29 years in good health. The CDR3 DNA follows: TGTGCCACCAGTTCTTGGGAGAATACGCAGTATTTT. This gives the protein CATSSWENTQYF.